This TCR beta chain derives from a study of T-cell reconstitution after alpha-beta-depleted transplantation in children. For TCRbeta, the library was prepared with unique molecular identifiers. TCRdb used MiXCR to reprocess the PCR reads, holding one entry per CDR3 protein. The sample lists roughly 300,000 distinct CDR3 sequences, 9.5% to 10% occurring once. CDR1 and CDR2 (germline): SGHDN, FVKESK. The CDR3 consists of 14 residues. V dropped 1 base and J dropped 0 bases, with 6 bases sitting between them. The starting material was PBMCs from the stem cell graft donor, obtained from the stem cell graft. This TCR was recovered from a human donor who donated a stem cell graft to a child with SCID. The chain combines TRBV14 with TRBJ2-5, with D unclear. The CDR3 DNA follows: TGTGCCAGCAGCCAAGTGGAATACCAAGAGACCCAGTACTTC. Its protein product is CASSQVEYQETQYF. Looking up the rest from reference TRBV14 and TRBJ2-5 gives the full variable domain: EAGVTQFPSHSVIEKGQTVTLRCDPISGHDNLYWYRRVMGKEIKFLLHFVKESKQDESGMPNNRFLAERTGGTYSTLKVQPAELEDSGVYFCASSQVEYQETQYFGPGTRLLVL.